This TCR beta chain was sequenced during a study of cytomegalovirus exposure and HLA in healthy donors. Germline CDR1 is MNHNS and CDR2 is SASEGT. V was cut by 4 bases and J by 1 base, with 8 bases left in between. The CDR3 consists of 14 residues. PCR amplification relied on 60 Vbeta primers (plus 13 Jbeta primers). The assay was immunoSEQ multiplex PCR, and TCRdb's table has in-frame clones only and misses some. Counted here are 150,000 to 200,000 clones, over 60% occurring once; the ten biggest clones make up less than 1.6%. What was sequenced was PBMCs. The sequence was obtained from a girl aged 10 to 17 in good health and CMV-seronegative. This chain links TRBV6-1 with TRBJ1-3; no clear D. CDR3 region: CASSAGKSGNTIYF. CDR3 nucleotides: TGTGCCAGCAGTGCGGGGAAATCTGGAAACACCATATATTTT.